This T cell receptor beta chain was recovered during a study of T-cell memory formation after mild COVID-19. Study results and limitations: CD8+ contracting clones occupied EMRA, while CD4+ ones occupied mainly CM and EM. Day 15 to 85 contractors were CD4/CD8 balanced; later expanders leaned CD4+. The finding that pre-infection memory included some responding clones suggested that cross-reactive memory joined.

Constant-segment primers served in 5'RACE that generated TCR alpha and TCR beta cDNA libraries bearing sample barcodes and UMIs. One entry per CDR3 protein results from TCRdb running MiXCR on the 5' RACE reads. Among hundreds of thousands of distinct CDR3 sequences, less than 20% were seen once, and the ten largest hold approximately 21%. The CDR3 runs 13 residues. The germline V and J ends were trimmed by 6 bases and 4 bases, with 16 bases remaining between them. CDR1 DFQATT and CDR2 SNEGSKA come from the germline V gene (reference sequence). Comments on this clonotype: Its antigen is unidentified.

The chain uses TRBV20-1 and TRBJ2-7; tentatively, D is TRBD1 (6 bases). Sequencing used PBMCs or a T cell subset sorted from them (not recorded which). This TCR was recovered from a man younger than 30 who had mild COVID-19 (a few samples of this study predate the infection). Cell type and time point are not known. The CDR3 region is CSAERGSVYEQYF. DNA of the CDR3: TGCAGTGCCGAGAGGGGGTCGGTTTACGAGCAGTACTTC.